The clone carrying this T cell receptor beta chain was observed once. The target antigen is unknown. The PCR was carried out with 60 Vbeta primers and 13 Jbeta primers. Produced via immunoSEQ multiplex PCR; TCRdb's table is partial and in-frame only. Of 55,000 to 80,000 clones in the sample, 85% were seen once. The data were taken from a study of cytomegalovirus exposure and HLA in healthy donors. In germline, CDR1 is KGHSH, CDR2 LQKENI. Trimming took 3 bases from V and 3 from J, leaving 20 bases between them. CDR3 length: 18 amino acids. Overall study findings and caveats: Researchers reported in a later analysis that a missense DCLRE1C variant was tied to TCR beta V- and J-gene trimming.

The sequence derives from a female donor in good health and CMV-seronegative. Source material: PBMCs. V gene TRBV18 combines with J gene TRBJ1-4; a possible D gene is TRBD1 (5 bases). The CDR3 protein is CASSPRSTDGHSNEKLFF. As DNA, the CDR3 is TGTGCCAGCTCACCCCGTTCGACCGACGGACACTCTAATGAAAAACTGTTTTTT. Supplemented by reference TRBV18 and TRBJ1-4, the full variable domain reads NAGVMQNPRHLVRRRGQEARLRCSPMKGHSHVYWYRQLPEEGLKFMVYLQKENIIDESGMPKERFSAEFPKEGPSILRIQQVVRGDSAAYFCASSPRSTDGHSNEKLFFGSGTQLSVL.